This TCR beta chain was profiled in a study of shared clonotypes between healthy human individuals (dated by TCRdb to the early 2020s). Background on the whole study: The cohort comprised a couple of women and a few men aged 18 to 49 years. For each donor, three plates each were used for CD4 naive and CD4 memory, two plates were used for CD8 naive, and one plate was used for CD8 memory. To estimate repertoire size and how much clonotype sharing occurs between individuals, the study deeply sequenced the blood TCR repertoires of five healthy adults. To increase sequencing depth and limit assay-specific biases, TCR repertoire library preparation and sequencing were carried out by different laboratories using diverse techniques. Between about 0.85 and 10 billion PBMCs per donor were obtained by leukapheresis.

Concerning this clone itself: This receptor's antigen is unknown. No quality values exist for individual bases; no much larger clone is one base distant.

Summary of the overall study and its limitations: Incomplete sequencing was indicated by rarefaction of sorted-subset datasets, despite the large sequencing depth. Across several donors, about 5% of naive CD4, roughly 3.4% of naive CD8, around 2.5% of memory CD4, and roughly 0.4% of memory CD8 clonotypes were shared. Pairwise subsampling led to the expectation that sequencing depth would affect the degree of clonotype sharing among donors. Clonotypes shared by all four sorted-subset donors showed higher generation probabilities than non-shared clonotypes. Because the study included a small number of donors, the genetic and exposure-history diversity represented was limited. Only blood was sampled, and tissue TCR repertoires likely differ from those in blood. Estimated clonotype richness was generally larger for naive than for memory subsets.

Using the deep immunoSEQ assay, multiplex PCR amplified TCR CDR3 regions from genomic DNA. Extracted genomic DNA from each cell subset was distributed evenly across all wells of several immunoSEQ 96-well plates, and each plate was treated as a replicate. For sorted subsets, around 200 ng genomic DNA, equal to tens of thousands of T cell genomes, was loaded into each replicate PCR. Purified libraries were measured with a Qubit 3.0 fluorometer, size-checked on a Bioanalyzer 2100, and measured again with the KAPA Library Quantification kit. Every immunoSEQ 96-well plate was sequenced on a separate single-read 150-cycle Illumina NextSeq 550 flow cell. The published analysis was carried out like this. The immunoSEQ output contained only junctional sequences without quality scores, so filtering could not match that applied to full-length reads. Sequences were annotated with PyIR, a Python wrapper for IgBLAST v1.9, using IMGT germline references to assign V/J genes and CDR3. Any read was removed if the V/J assignment was weak (E-value above 1e-6), the CDR3 was missing, or the read contained stop codons, out-of-frame junctions, or ambiguous translated residues. V3J clonotypes were defined as sequences sharing an identical inferred V gene, J gene, and CDR3 amino acid sequence. To compute the percentage overlap between repertoires, the number of shared unique clonotypes was divided by the size of the smaller repertoire. Richness of each repertoire was evaluated using RTK rarefaction, the Chao1 estimator, and Recon v2.1 estimates of unobserved clonotypes. OLGA was used to compute generation probabilities for all TCRbeta clonotypes that the gDNA method yielded from several donors. Imported from immuneACCESS, the table was reduced by TCRdb to in-frame sequences with V and J called. These copies leave out some clones; in studies compared against another copy, an unresolved V gene accounts for under half, and the cause of the remainder is not known. Clonal size and the V and J genes are those of that table, whereas D and trimming came from the DNA. Here the sample has approximately 2.4 million clones; under 97% occur a single time. Roughly 0.13% of the sample is held by the ten biggest clonotypes.

CDR1 and CDR2 are drawn from the germline V gene: WSHSY, SAAADI. The CDR3 measures 19 amino acids from cysteine to phenylalanine. Only the CDR3 DNA is retained, 57 bases long and in frame from the first base. After removal of 3 bases from V and 2 bases from J, the junction retains 14 bases not matched to a gene. The donors were healthy, HIV-negative adults with no recently reported acute infections or vaccinations. Only Caucasian adults living in Nashville, Tennessee, USA were represented among the donors. Magnetic negative selection was used to enrich CD4+ T cells, after which naive cells were positively selected on CD45RA and the negative fraction became the memory subset. Blood was obtained by leukapheresis, after which PBMCs were separated by Ficoll-Histopaque density gradient centrifugation and cryopreserved in liquid nitrogen vapor phase. Analytical flow cytometry was used to check the purity and quantity of each magnetically sorted T cell population. From each sorted fraction, genomic DNA was isolated and quantified by UV absorbance on a Nanodrop 2000c.

The source is a man younger than 35 in good health. The rearranged segments are TRBV10-2 and TRBJ1-5, and 9 bases in between align with TRBD1. The sequencing input was naive CD4+ T cells sorted from blood. Interpreted using the paper, the cell subset or site label stands for: CD45RA+ positively selected. The CDR3 amino acid sequence is: CASSDYTRTGVRGNQPQHF. The DNA sequence is given as TGCGCCAGCAGTGATTATACCCGGACAGGGGTTAGGGGCAATCAGCCCCAGCATTTT.